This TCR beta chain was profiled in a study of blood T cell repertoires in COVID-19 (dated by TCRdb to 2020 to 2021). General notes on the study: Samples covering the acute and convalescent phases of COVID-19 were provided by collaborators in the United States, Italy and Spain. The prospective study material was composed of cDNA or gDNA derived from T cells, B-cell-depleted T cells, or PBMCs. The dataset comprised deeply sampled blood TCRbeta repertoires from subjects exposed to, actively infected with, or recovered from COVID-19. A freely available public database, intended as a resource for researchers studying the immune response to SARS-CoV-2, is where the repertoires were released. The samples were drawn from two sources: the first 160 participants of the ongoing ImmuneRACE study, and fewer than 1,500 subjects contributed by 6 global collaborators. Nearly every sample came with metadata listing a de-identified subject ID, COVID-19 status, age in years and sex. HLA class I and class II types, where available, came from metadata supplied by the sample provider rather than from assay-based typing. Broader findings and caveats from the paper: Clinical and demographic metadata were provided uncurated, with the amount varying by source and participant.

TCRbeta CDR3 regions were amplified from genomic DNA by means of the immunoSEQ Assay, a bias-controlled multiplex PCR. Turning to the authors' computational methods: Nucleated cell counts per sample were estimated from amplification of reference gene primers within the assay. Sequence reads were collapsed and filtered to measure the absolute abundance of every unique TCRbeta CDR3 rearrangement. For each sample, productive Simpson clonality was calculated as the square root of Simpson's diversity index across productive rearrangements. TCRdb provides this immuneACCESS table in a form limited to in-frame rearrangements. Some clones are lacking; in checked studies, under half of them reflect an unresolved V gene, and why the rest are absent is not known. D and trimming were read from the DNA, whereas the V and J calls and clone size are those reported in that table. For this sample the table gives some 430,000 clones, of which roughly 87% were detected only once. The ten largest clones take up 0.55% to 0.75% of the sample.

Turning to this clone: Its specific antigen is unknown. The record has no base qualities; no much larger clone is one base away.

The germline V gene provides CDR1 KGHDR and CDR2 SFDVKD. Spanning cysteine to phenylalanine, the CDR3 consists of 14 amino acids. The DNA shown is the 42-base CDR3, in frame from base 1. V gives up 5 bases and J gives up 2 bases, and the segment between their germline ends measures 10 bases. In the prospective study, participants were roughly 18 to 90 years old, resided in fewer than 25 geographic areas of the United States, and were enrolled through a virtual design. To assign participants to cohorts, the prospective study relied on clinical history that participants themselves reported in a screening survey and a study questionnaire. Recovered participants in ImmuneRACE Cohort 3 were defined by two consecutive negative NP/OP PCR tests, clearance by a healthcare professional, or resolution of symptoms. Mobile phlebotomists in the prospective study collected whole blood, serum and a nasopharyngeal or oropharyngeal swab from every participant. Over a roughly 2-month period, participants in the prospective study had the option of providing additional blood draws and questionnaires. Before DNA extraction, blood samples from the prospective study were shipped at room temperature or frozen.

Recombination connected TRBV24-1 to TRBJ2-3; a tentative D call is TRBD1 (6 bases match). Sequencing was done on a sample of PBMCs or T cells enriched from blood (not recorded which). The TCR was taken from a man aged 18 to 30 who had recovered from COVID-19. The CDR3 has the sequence CATSVSGVTDTQYF. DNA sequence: TGTGCCACCAGTGTGTCAGGGGTCACAGATACGCAGTATTTT.